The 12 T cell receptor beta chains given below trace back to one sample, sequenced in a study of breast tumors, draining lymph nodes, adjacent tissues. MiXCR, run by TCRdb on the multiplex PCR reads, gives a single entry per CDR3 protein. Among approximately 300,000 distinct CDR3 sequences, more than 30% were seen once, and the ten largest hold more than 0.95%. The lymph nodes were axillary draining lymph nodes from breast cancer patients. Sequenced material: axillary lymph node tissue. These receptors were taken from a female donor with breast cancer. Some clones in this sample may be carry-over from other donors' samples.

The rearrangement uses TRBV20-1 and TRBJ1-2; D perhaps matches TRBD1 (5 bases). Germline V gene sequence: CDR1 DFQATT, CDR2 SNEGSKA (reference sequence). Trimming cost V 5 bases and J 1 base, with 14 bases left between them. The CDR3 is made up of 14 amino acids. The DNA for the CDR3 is TGCAGTGCTGATGACGGGACCCATAACTATGGCTACACCTTC. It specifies CSADDGTHNYGYTF.

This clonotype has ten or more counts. The CDR3, as DNA: TGTGCCAGCAGTTTGGTAGCGGGAGTGGTCGAGACCCAGTACTTC. Translating gives CASSLVAGVVETQYF. The V call is TRBV28, the J call TRBJ2-5; 9 bases line up with TRBD2. This CDR3 is 15 amino acids long. V gave up 3 bases and J gave up 5 bases; unmatched junction bases: 7. Germline CDR1 is MDHEN and CDR2 is SYDVKM.

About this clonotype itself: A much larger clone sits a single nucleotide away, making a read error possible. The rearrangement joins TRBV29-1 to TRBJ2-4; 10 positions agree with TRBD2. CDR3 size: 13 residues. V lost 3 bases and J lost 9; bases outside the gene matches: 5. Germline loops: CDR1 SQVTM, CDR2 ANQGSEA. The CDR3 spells CSVDYSGGSIQYF. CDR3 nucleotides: TGCAGCGTTGACTATAGCGGGGGGAGCATTCAGTACTTC.

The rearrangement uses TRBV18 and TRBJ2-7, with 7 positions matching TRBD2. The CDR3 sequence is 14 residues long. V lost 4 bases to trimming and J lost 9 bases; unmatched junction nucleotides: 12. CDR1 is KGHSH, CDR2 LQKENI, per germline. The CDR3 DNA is TGTGCCAGCTCACAAGCCGGGACTAAGGCTGTGCAGTACTTC. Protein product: CASSQAGTKAVQYF.

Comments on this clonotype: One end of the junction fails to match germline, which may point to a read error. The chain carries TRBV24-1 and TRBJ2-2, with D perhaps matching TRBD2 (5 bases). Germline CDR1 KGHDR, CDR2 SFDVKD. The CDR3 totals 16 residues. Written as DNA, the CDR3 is TGTGCCACCAGTGACCTTCTCACCTGGAACACCGGGGAGCTGTCTTGG. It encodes CATSDLLTWNTGELSW.

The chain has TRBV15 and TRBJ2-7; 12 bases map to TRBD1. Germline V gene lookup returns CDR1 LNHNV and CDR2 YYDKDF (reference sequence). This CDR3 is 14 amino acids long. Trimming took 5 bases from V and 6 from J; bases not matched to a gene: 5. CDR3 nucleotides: TGTGCCACCAGCCACGGGACAGGGGGCCTCGAGCAGTACTTC. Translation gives CATSHGTGGLEQYF.

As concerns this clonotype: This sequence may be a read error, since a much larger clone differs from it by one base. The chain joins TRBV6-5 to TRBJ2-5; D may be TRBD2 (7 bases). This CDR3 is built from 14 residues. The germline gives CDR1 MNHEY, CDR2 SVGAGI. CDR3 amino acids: CVSTLGGGSETQYF. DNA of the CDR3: TGTGTCAGCACGCTTGGGGGGGGCTCGGAGACCCAGTACTTC.

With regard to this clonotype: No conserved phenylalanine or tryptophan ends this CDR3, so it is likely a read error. The CDR3 region is CATSDLQGDDNEQFL. In DNA form, the CDR3 reads TGTGCCACCAGTGATTTGCAGGGGGACGACAATGAGCAGTTCCTC. J is TRBJ2-1 and V is TRBV24-1, with 7 bases aligning to TRBD1. V lost 0 bases to trimming and J lost 5 bases; unmatched junction nucleotides: 3. The CDR3 is made up of 15 amino acids. Germline V gives CDR1 KGHDR, CDR2 SFDVKD.

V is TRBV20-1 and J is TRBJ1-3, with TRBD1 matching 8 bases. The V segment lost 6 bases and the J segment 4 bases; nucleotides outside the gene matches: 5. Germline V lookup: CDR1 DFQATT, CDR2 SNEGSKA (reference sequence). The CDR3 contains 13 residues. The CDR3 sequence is CSAGQGEGNTIYF. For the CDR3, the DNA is TGCAGTGCCGGACAGGGAGAGGGAAACACCATATATTTT.

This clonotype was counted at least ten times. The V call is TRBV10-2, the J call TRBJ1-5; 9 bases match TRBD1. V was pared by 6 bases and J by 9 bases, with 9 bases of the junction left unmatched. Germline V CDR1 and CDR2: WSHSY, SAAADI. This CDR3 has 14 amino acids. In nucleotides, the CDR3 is TGCGCCAGCAGCCCGGGACAGGGATTGTGGCCCCAGCATTTT. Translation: CASSPGQGLWPQHF.

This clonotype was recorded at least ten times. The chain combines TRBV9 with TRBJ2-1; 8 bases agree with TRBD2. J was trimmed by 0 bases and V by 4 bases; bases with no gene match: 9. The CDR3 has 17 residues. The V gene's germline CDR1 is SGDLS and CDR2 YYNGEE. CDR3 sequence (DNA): TGTGCCAGCAGCCCCCCTGGAGCGGGAGACTCCTACAATGAGCAGTTCTTC. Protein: CASSPPGAGDSYNEQFF.

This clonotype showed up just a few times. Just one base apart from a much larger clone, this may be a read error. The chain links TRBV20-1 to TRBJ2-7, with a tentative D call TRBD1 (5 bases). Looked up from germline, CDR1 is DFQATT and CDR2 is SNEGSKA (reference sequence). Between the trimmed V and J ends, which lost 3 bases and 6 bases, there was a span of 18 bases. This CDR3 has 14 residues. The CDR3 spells CSASRQPYPSEQYF. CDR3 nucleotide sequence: TGCAGTGCTAGCCGACAGCCCTACCCCTCCGAGCAGTACTTC.